Listed below are T cell receptor beta chains from one sample, sequenced in a study of CD8 T cells in ankylosing spondylitis. TCRdb called the 5' RACE reads again in MiXCR, with one record for every CDR3 protein. Here the sample spans 150,000 to 200,000 distinct CDR3 sequences, around a sixth being singletons. Material: blood, either unsorted or a sorted T cell fraction (not recorded which). Source of these receptors: a male donor aged 5 to 29 with ankylosing spondylitis or in good health (not recorded which). Both conserved end residues are part of each CDR3. D genes are given only for firm matches. Not all rows give a size; the values are once, few, many and, for expanded clones, a class.

j_call d_call v_call clone_size cdr3_nt cdr3_aa
TRBJ1-2 TRBD1 TRBV29-1 many TGCAGCGTTTCATTAGGTACAGGGGGGACTTATGGCTACACCTTC CSVSLGTGGTYGYTF
TRBJ2-1 - TRBV6-2/TRBV6-3 many TGTGCCAGCACTCGGGGCCACTACAATGAGCAGTTCTTC CASTRGHYNEQFF
TRBJ2-7 TRBD1 TRBV7-9 many TGTGCCAGTAAGGTGGGACAGAGCGAGCAGTACTTC CASKVGQSEQYF
TRBJ2-1 - TRBV7-7 - TGTGCCAGCAGCTTAGATCGTACAAGCGAGGGGCAGTTCTTC CASSLDRTSEGQFF
TRBJ2-7 TRBD2 TRBV5-1 many TGCGCCAGCAGCCCGGGACTAGCGGGAGCCGGCTACGAGCAGTACTTC CASSPGLAGAGYEQYF
TRBJ2-4 - TRBV5-6 many TGTGCCAGCAGCTTGAGGTTCGCCGGAAACATTCAGTACTTC CASSLRFAGNIQYF
TRBJ2-1 - TRBV5-5 many TGTGCCAGCAGCTCGGGGACCGTTACTTTCGATGAGCAGTTCTTC CASSSGTVTFDEQFF
TRBJ1-2 TRBD1 TRBV2 many TGTGCCAGCGGGGCCGGGACAGTTGGCTACACCTTC CASGAGTVGYTF
TRBJ2-1 TRBD2 TRBV5-1 many TGCGCCAGCAGCGGGGGACTAGTGGGGAATGAGCAGTTCTTC CASSGGLVGNEQFF
TRBJ2-7 - TRBV7-3 many TGTGCCAGCAGCTTAAACGGCTACGAGCAGTACTTC CASSLNGYEQYF
TRBJ2-5 TRBD1 TRBV15 many TGTGCCACCAGCAGAGGAGACAGGGCCCAAGAGACCCAGTACTTC CATSRGDRAQETQYF
TRBJ2-7 TRBD1 TRBV7-9 many TGTGCCAGCAGCTCCACCGGGACAGGGGTCACTAAAGGCTACGAGCAGTACTTC CASSSTGTGVTKGYEQYF
TRBJ2-7 - TRBV6-1 many TGTGCCAGCAGTTTTACCTCCTACGAGCAGTACTTC CASSFTSYEQYF
TRBJ2-3 TRBD1 TRBV6-4 - TGTGCCAGCAGTCCGGGACAGGGGGCATCAGATACGCAGTATTTT CASSPGQGASDTQYF
TRBJ2-1 TRBD2 TRBV29-1 once TGCAGCGTTGAACGGGGGGCCTACAATGAGCAGTTCTTC CSVERGAYNEQFF
TRBJ1-3 TRBD1 TRBV15 many TGTGCCACCAGCAGAGATAGGGGAGGACAGGGGACCTCCGGGAACACCATATATTTT CATSRDRGGQGTSGNTIYF
TRBJ1-1 - TRBV20-1 many TGCAGTGCTCGGGACATCACTACGAACACTGAAGCTTTCTTT CSARDITTNTEAFF
TRBJ1-2 - TRBV29-1 many TGCAGCGTGGGAGATAGCTATGGCTACACCTTC CSVGDSYGYTF
TRBJ2-7 TRBD2 TRBV12-3/TRBV12-4 - TGTGCCAGCAGTCCGGGGGGGGCGAGTGCTTACGAGCAGTACTTC CASSPGGASAYEQYF
TRBJ2-3 TRBD2 TRBV5-1 many TGCGCCAGCAGCCGAAGGACTAGCGGGAGAGGGGGCCACACAGATACGCAGTATTTT CASSRRTSGRGGHTDTQYF
TRBJ1-5 - TRBV3-1 many TGTGCCAGCAGCCAAGACTCGCGTCAGCCCCAGCATTTT CASSQDSRQPQHF
TRBJ2-7 - TRBV20-1 - TGCAGTGCGCCCGGGACTCCTATCTACGAGCAGTACTTC CSAPGTPIYEQYF
TRBJ2-1 - TRBV29-1 few TGCAGCGGGGTCCAGCTTGAGCAGTTCTTC CSGVQLEQFF
TRBJ2-5 - TRBV4-1 many TGCGCCAGCAGCCAATCCCGGGGCCGGGAGACCCAGTACTTC CASSQSRGRETQYF
TRBJ2-1 - TRBV4-1 many TGCGCCAGCAGCCAAGATCGAGTCTACAATGAGCAGTTCTTC CASSQDRVYNEQFF
TRBJ2-6 TRBD1 TRBV2 many TGTGCCAGCAGCGGACAGGGGGCTGGGGCCAACGTCCTGACTTTC CASSGQGAGANVLTF
TRBJ2-1 - TRBV6-5 - TGTGCCAGCAGTTACGGGACGGGGAGAGACTACAATGAGCAGTTCTTC CASSYGTGRDYNEQFF
TRBJ1-1 - TRBV5-6 many TGTGCCAGCAGCTTGGGTGTGAACACTGAAGCTTTCTTT CASSLGVNTEAFF
TRBJ2-1 - TRBV20-1 many TGCAGTGCTGGGGACCGACAAGGGGGCTACAATGAGCAGTTCTTC CSAGDRQGGYNEQFF
TRBJ1-3 - TRBV30 many TGTGCCTGGAGAATCTTGAAGGGCTCTGGAAACACCATATATTTT CAWRILKGSGNTIYF
TRBJ2-7 - TRBV6-2/TRBV6-3 many TGTGCCAGCAGTCAAAAACGGGCCTACGAGCAGTACTTC CASSQKRAYEQYF
TRBJ2-5 - TRBV29-1 - TGCAGCGGGCAGGGGACAGAGACCCAGTACTTC CSGQGTETQYF
TRBJ2-2 - TRBV6-2/TRBV6-3 many TGTGCCAGCAGTCCCCGCGGAGGATGGGGCGGGGAGCTGTTTTTT CASSPRGGWGGELFF
TRBJ1-5 - TRBV20-1 many TGCAGTGCTAGTGGAGAGTATAGCAATCAGCCCCAGCATTTT CSASGEYSNQPQHF
TRBJ2-1 TRBD1 TRBV5-1 many TGCGCCAGCAGCTCCAACGACAGGGTAATCTCCAATGAGCAGTTCTTC CASSSNDRVISNEQFF
TRBJ2-5 TRBD1 TRBV15 many TGTGCCACCAGCAGGTCGACAGGGGACCAAGAGACCCAGTACTTC CATSRSTGDQETQYF